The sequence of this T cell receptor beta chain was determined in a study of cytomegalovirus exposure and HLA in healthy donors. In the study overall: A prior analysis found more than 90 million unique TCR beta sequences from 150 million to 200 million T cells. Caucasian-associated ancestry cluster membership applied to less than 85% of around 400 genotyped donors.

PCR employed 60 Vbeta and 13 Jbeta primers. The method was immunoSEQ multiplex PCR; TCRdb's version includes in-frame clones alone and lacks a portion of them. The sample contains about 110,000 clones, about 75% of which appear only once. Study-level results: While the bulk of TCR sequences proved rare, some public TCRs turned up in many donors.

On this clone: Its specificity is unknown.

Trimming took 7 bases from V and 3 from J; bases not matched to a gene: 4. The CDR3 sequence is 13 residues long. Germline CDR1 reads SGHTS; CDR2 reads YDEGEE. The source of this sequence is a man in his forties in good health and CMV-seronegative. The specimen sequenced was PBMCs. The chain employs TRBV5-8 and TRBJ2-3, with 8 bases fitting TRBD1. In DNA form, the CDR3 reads TGTGCCAGCCGCGGACAGGGAACAGATACGCAGTATTTT. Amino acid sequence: CASRGQGTDTQYF.